The rows below give T cell receptor beta chains drawn from one sample of a study of T cells in Graves' hyperthyroidism and ophthalmopathy. TCRdb reprocessed the multiplex PCR reads via MiXCR and lists one record per CDR3 protein. Of about 480,000 distinct CDR3 sequences in the sample, roughly 23% are singletons; the top ten hold about half. Sequenced sample: blood. The receptors here all came from a woman between 70 and 85 years old with Graves' ophthalmopathy. The conserved cysteine and the conserved F or W are not part of the CDR3 here. Expanded clones get a size class; other rows say once, few or many, or leave the size out.

J: TRBJ2-4; length: 16; V: TRBV2; size: many; CDR3: ASSGASPILLAKNIQY
J: TRBJ2-3; length: 9; V: TRBV6-1; size: .; CDR3: ASRATDTQY
J: TRBJ2-2; length: 12; V: TRBV6-2/TRBV6-3; size: few; CDR3: ASSTGVSTGELF
J: TRBJ1-3; length: 12; V: TRBV19; size: .; CDR3: ASREGTAGNTIY
J: TRBJ2-5; length: 13; V: TRBV20-1; size: few; CDR3: SAGVRAPQRETQY
J: TRBJ1-1; length: 12; V: TRBV19; size: few; CDR3: ASTIRTGGTEAF
J: TRBJ2-3; length: 13; V: TRBV5-6; size: once; CDR3: ASSWGTGSTDTQY
J: TRBJ2-1; length: 12; V: TRBV6-1; size: once; CDR3: ASRNPLGVNEQF
J: TRBJ2-7; length: 13; V: TRBV5-6; size: .; CDR3: ASSLPGLASYKQY
J: TRBJ2-5; length: 10; V: TRBV28; size: many; CDR3: ASSRWSGGKY
J: TRBJ2-7; length: 12; V: TRBV15; size: few; CDR3: ATSRGRRAYEQY
J: TRBJ2-3; length: 13; V: TRBV20-1; size: few; CDR3: SALTSGDATDTQY
J: TRBJ1-1; length: 14; V: TRBV12-3/TRBV12-4; size: many; CDR3: ASNRAGDRANTEAF
J: TRBJ1-1; length: 12; V: TRBV5-1; size: .; CDR3: ASSLTGARGEAF
J: TRBJ1-6; length: 14; V: TRBV12-3/TRBV12-4; size: few; CDR3: ASSSPVGHPNSPLH
J: TRBJ2-3; length: 13; V: TRBV5-1; size: .; CDR3: ASSLEGGAGDTQY
J: TRBJ1-2; length: 12; V: TRBV20-1; size: .; CDR3: SARPGEANYGYT
J: TRBJ2-1; length: 12; V: TRBV6-1; size: many; CDR3: ASSDLGGTSEQF
J: TRBJ2-1; length: 13; V: TRBV29-1; size: .; CDR3: SATGLAGVFSEQF
J: TRBJ2-3; length: 12; V: TRBV20-1; size: .; CDR3: SATSNPFGDTQY
J: TRBJ1-4; length: 13; V: TRBV5-1; size: few; CDR3: ASSIDRGSQEKLF
J: TRBJ2-7; length: 12; V: TRBV7-6; size: few; CDR3: ASRMREGSYEQY
J: TRBJ2-2; length: 13; V: TRBV27; size: few; CDR3: ASSYRDTYTGELF
J: TRBJ2-2; length: 10; V: TRBV30; size: .; CDR3: AWGPGAGELF
J: TRBJ1-5; length: 13; V: TRBV28; size: many; CDR3: ASSLSRAPNQPQH
J: TRBJ1-5; length: 11; V: TRBV11-2; size: few; CDR3: ASSLDENQPQH
J: TRBJ2-3; length: 14; V: TRBV5-1; size: few; CDR3: ASRDYGGPNTDTQY
J: TRBJ2-6; length: 13; V: TRBV2; size: few; CDR3: ASSNTAIGANVLT
J: TRBJ2-3; length: 13; V: TRBV5-1; size: few; CDR3: ASSHRDGSTDTQY